What follows is one T cell receptor (beta chain) and its context. Its antigen is not known. Those who donated, Caucasian adults without exception, all lived in Nashville, Tennessee. Unsorted samples drew genomic DNA from about 100 million PBMCs. This record belongs to a study of shared clonotypes between healthy human individuals. Whole-study findings and limits: The study sampled only blood, and tissue repertoires likely differ.

Unsorted PBMC replicate PCRs used 300 ng DNA, roughly 30,000 T cell genomes. TCRdb's copy holds only in-frame clones and misses some; the assay was immunoSEQ multiplex PCR. Of under 600,000 clones in the sample, roughly 72% were seen once. The CDR3 spans 17 residues. The germline V gene has CDR1 LNHDA and CDR2 SQIVND (reference sequence). V lost 3 bases and J lost 0, with 16 bases in between. This chain uses TRBV19 with TRBJ2-3; D not resolved. Sample: PBMCs. This clonotype was sampled from a woman between 35 and 50 years old in good health. Some clones in this sample may be carry-over from other donors' samples. The CDR3 region is CASSIRLGEPSTDTQYF. The CDR3 DNA reads TGTGCCAGTAGTATTAGGCTGGGCGAACCTAGCACAGATACGCAGTATTTT.